Included here is one T cell receptor beta chain sequence, with context. These data are taken from a study of blood T cell repertoires in COVID-19. Sequenced by immunoSEQ multiplex PCR; TCRdb stores in-frame clones only, minus some. The data contain about 170,000 clones, around 84% of them seen just once; the ten biggest clones take up 7%. The CDR3 extends over 13 amino acids. CDR1 is MNHEY and CDR2 is SVGAGI in the germline V gene. The V gene end was trimmed by 6 bases and the J gene end by 11 bases; junction bases not matched to a gene: 10. The specimen was peripheral blood. The sequence was collected from a man aged 45-65 years with active or convalescent COVID-19. The chain couples TRBV6-5 to TRBJ1-2; 9 bases are shared with TRBD1. Here the CDR3 DNA reads TGTGCCAGCAGGATTACAGGGGGCGCGCCGTACACCTTC. It codes for CASRITGGAPYTF.